These 18 T cell receptor beta chains were all obtained from the same sample, sequenced in a study of blood T cells in healthy people across ages. It was with a sample-barcoded 5' primer and a J-beta primer mix that a second PCR of roughly 7 to 12 cycles was run. TCRdb ran MiXCR on the 5' RACE reads and lists one entry per CDR3 protein. The sample comprises 1.8 million or so distinct CDR3 sequences, roughly two fifths of which are singletons, and approximately 22% rests with the top ten. Sequenced material: blood. The origin of the receptors is a human donor in good health.

The genes are TRBV7-6 and TRBJ2-3; perhaps TRBD1 as D (5 bases). Per the germline V gene, CDR1 is SGHVS and CDR2 is FNYEAQ. Deletions cut 6 bases from V and 0 bases from J, with 16 bases between. This CDR3 contains 16 residues. The CDR3 is CASSPQQGLSTDTQYF. The CDR3 bases are TGTGCCAGCAGTCCACAGCAGGGCCTGAGCACAGATACGCAGTATTTT.

The chain carries TRBV5-1 and TRBJ1-2; 11 bases map to TRBD1. Trimming took 4 bases from V and 7 from J; bases not matched to a gene: 9. CDR3 length: 15 amino acids. In germline, CDR1 is SGHRS, CDR2 YFSETQ. The CDR3: CASSQETGTGGGYTF. The CDR3 DNA sequence: TGCGCCAGCAGCCAGGAAACCGGGACAGGGGGTGGCTACACCTTC. Drawing the rest from reference TRBV5-1 and TRBJ1-2, the complete variable domain is KAGVTQTPRYLIKTRGQQVTLSCSPISGHRSVSWYQQTPGQGLQFLFEYFSETQRNKGNFPGRFSGRQFSNSRSEMNVSTLELGDSALYLCASSQETGTGGGYTFGSGTRLTVV.

In its sample, this clonotype was seen once. The CDR3 bases are TGCGCCAGCAGCCTCCTGGGGCTAGCGGCTACAGATACGCAGTATTTT. The encoded protein is CASSLLGLAATDTQYF. The chain carries TRBV5-1 and TRBJ2-3; 7 nucleotides line up with TRBD2. CDR1 and CDR2 (germline): SGHRS, YFSETQ. This CDR3 region has 16 residues. V lost 4 bases to trimming and J lost 3 bases; unmatched junction nucleotides: 11. Drawing the rest from reference TRBV5-1 and TRBJ2-3, the complete variable domain is KAGVTQTPRYLIKTRGQQVTLSCSPISGHRSVSWYQQTPGQGLQFLFEYFSETQRNKGNFPGRFSGRQFSNSRSEMNVSTLELGDSALYLCASSLLGLAATDTQYFGPGTRLTVL.

This clonotype was observed a few times. The J gene is TRBJ1-6, the V gene TRBV7-2; 7 positions match TRBD1. V was pared by 3 bases and J by 9 bases, with 8 bases of the junction left unmatched. The CDR3 is 15 amino acids. Germline V CDR1 and CDR2: SGHTA, FQGNSA. Here the CDR3 DNA reads TGTGCCAGCAGCTTCACTCCAGGGGGTAGTTCACCCCTCCACTTT. This codes for CASSFTPGGSSPLHF.

V and J are TRBV10-3 and TRBJ2-5, with TRBD1 matching over 9 bases. The V segment lost 6 bases and the J segment 5 bases; nucleotides outside the gene matches: 7. Germline CDR1 is ENHRY and CDR2 is SYGVKD. CDR3 size: 14 residues. As DNA, the CDR3 is TGTGCCATCAGGGATGACAGGGGGTCCGAGACCCAGTACTTC. This gives the protein CAIRDDRGSETQYF.

This clonotype was counted a few times. The chain combines TRBV2 with TRBJ2-7; D may be TRBD2 (6 bases). The CDR3 extends over 15 amino acids. In germline, CDR1 is SNHLY, CDR2 FYNNEI. V was pared by 8 bases and J by 0 bases, with 17 bases between. Written as DNA, the CDR3 is TGTGCCAGCCTAGTTGGGACTTTTAGCTCCTACGAGCAGTACTTC. Its protein product is CASLVGTFSSYEQYF.

V gene TRBV5-1 combines with J gene TRBJ1-1; a weak D match, TRBD1 (5 bases). V was cut by 3 bases and J by 5 bases, with 14 bases left in between. CDR3 length: 14 residues. CDR1 and CDR2 from the germline V gene are SGHRS and YFSETQ. In DNA form, the CDR3 reads TGCGCCAGCAGCTCGTGGGGTAGGGGAACTGAAGCTTTCTTT. Translated: CASSSWGRGTEAFF.

This clonotype was seen a handful of times. J is TRBJ1-6 and V is TRBV27; perhaps TRBD1 as D (5 bases). Per the germline V gene, CDR1 is MNHEY and CDR2 is SMNVEV (reference sequence). The V and J ends lost 2 bases and 15 bases respectively, with 11 bases between them. CDR3 length: 12 amino acids. The chain's CDR3 is CASSLRGSLLHF. The CDR3 DNA follows: TGTGCCAGCAGTTTACGGGGCTCCCTCCTCCACTTT.

The chain couples TRBV29-1 to TRBJ1-1; 9 nucleotides line up with TRBD1. CDR3 length: 13 residues. Per germline, CDR1 SQVTM and CDR2 ANQGSEA. The V and J ends lost 7 bases and 10 bases, in that order; junction bases with no gene match: 13. CDR3 protein: CSARTGGDGGAFF. CDR3 sequence (DNA): TGCAGCGCCCGTACAGGGGGCGATGGTGGAGCTTTCTTT.

This clonotype was found a few times. The chain uses TRBV7-3 and TRBJ2-3, with D perhaps matching TRBD1 (6 bases). Between the trimmed V and J ends, which lost 3 bases and 0 bases, there was a span of 13 bases. The CDR3 is 16 residues long. Per germline, CDR1 SGHTA and CDR2 FQGTGA. CDR3 DNA: TGTGCCAGCAGCTTTGCCGGGACAAGGAGCACAGATACGCAGTATTTT. This encodes CASSFAGTRSTDTQYF.

This chain joins TRBV7-3 and TRBJ2-5, with 8 bases aligning to TRBD2. The CDR3 has 16 amino acids. The junction had 4 bases not matched to a gene; V was cut back by 0 bases and J by 1 base. CDR1 is SGHTA, CDR2 FQGTGA, per germline. This CDR3 is CASSLTASGFQETQYF. The CDR3 DNA reads as TGTGCCAGCAGCTTAACGGCTAGCGGGTTCCAAGAGACCCAGTACTTC. The full variable domain, in which reference TRBV7-3 and TRBJ2-5 provide the parts outside the CDR3, is GAGVSQTPSNKVTEKGKYVELRCDPISGHTALYWYRQSLGQGPEFLIYFQGTGAADDSGLPNDRFFAVRPEGSVSTLKIQRTERGDSAVYLCASSLTASGFQETQYFGPGTRLLVL.

This clonotype turned up a few times. The chain carries TRBV7-9 and TRBJ2-7; D is perhaps TRBD1 or TRBD2 (5 bases each). Germline CDR1 SEHNR, CDR2 FQNEAQ (reference sequence). The length of the CDR3 is 16 residues. V was shortened by 4 bases and J by 2 bases, with 18 bases between the two germline ends. This CDR3 reads CASSSHRPGRTYEQYF. The CDR3 region has the DNA TGTGCCAGCAGCTCGCACCGACCGGGACGGACCTACGAGCAGTACTTC.

This clonotype was detected ten times or more. This chain joins TRBV5-1 and TRBJ1-5; 7 nucleotides align to TRBD1. Losses at the gene ends were 0 bases for V and 5 bases for J; bases not matched to a gene: 5. Looked up from germline, CDR1 is SGHRS and CDR2 is YFSETQ. The length of the CDR3 is 15 residues. DNA for the CDR3: TGCGCCAGCAGCTTGGACAGGGGAGAGGATCAGCCCCAGCATTTT. It encodes CASSLDRGEDQPQHF.

The genes are TRBV7-2 and TRBJ2-1; D is perhaps TRBD2 (7 bases). The CDR3 consists of 15 residues. V lost 2 bases and J 9 bases, leaving 17 bases between the germline ends. Germline-derived CDR1 and CDR2 are SGHTA and FQGNSA. The CDR3 protein is CASSLRLRGGGEQFF. The CDR3 DNA is TGTGCCAGCAGCTTACGGTTGAGGGGGGGCGGTGAGCAGTTCTTC.

As for this clonotype: A much more abundant neighbour one base away suggests this may be a read error. The V call is TRBV7-2, the J call TRBJ2-3; D ambiguous. Germline V CDR1 and CDR2: SGHTA, FQGNSA. With 2 bases removed from V and 4 bases from J, the gap between germline ends came to 7 bases. CDR3 length: 13 residues. DNA of the CDR3: TGTGCCAGCAGCTTATGGTGGTCAGATACGCAGTATTTT. Translating it yields CASSLWWSDTQYF.

This rearrangement joins TRBV12-5 to TRBJ2-3; the match to TRBD1 covers 7 bases. V dropped 4 bases and J dropped 5; count of bases not matched to a gene: 15. This CDR3 comprises 17 residues. From germline, CDR1 is LGHNT and CDR2 FRNRAP. CDR3 residues: CASGWGSEGARGDTQYF. DNA of the CDR3: TGTGCTAGTGGTTGGGGTAGCGAGGGGGCGCGTGGAGATACGCAGTATTTT.

Turning to this clonotype: At one boundary the junction diverges from the germline segment, which might be a read error. The V gene is TRBV29-1, the J gene TRBJ2-4; TRBD1 matches at 7 bases. The J call may be faulty, since TRBJ2-7 better matches the DNA end. This CDR3 has 15 residues. The V gene's germline CDR1 is SQVTM and CDR2 ANQGSEA. The CDR3 loop is CGVEERGRGYYEQYF. The DNA of the CDR3 is TGCGGCGTTGAAGAAAGGGGCAGGGGGTACTACGAGCAGTACTTC.

The chain is built from TRBV4-3 and TRBJ2-7; the D gene is possibly TRBD2 (5 bases). CDR3 length: 13 residues. Germline V gene lookup returns CDR1 LGHNA and CDR2 YSLEER. V was clipped by 0 bases and J by 9 bases, with 12 bases between them. The CDR3: CASSQDRTRRQYF. In nucleotides, the CDR3 is TGCGCCAGCAGCCAAGATAGGACTCGGCGGCAGTACTTC.